Sequencing of this T cell receptor (beta chain) was carried out in a study of blood T cell repertoires in COVID-19. Study information: Sites across the United States, Italy and Spain contributed samples from acute and convalescent COVID-19.

Repertoires were generated with immunoSEQ multiplex PCR, while TCRdb's copy carries only in-frame clones and drops some. The data contain about 240,000 clones, approximately 85% of them singletons. Germline trimming cut 0 bases from V and 0 bases from J; bases unmatched to any gene: 2. CDR1 and CDR2 (germline): SGDLS, YYNGEE. The CDR3 runs 16 residues. The chain joins TRBV9 to TRBJ2-2, with 7 nucleotides matching TRBD1. Sequenced: peripheral blood. This sequence originates from an older woman with active or convalescent COVID-19. CDR3 residues: CASSVGGTANTGELFF. CDR3 DNA: TGTGCCAGCAGCGTAGGTGGGACAGCGAACACCGGGGAGCTGTTTTTT.